This is a list of T cell receptor beta chains from one sample in a study of T cells in Graves' hyperthyroidism and ophthalmopathy. TCRdb reprocessed the multiplex PCR reads with MiXCR, giving one entry per CDR3 protein. This sample has hundreds of thousands of distinct CDR3 sequences, with roughly 46% found just once. The source material was peripheral blood or thyroid tissue (not recorded which). Every receptor here comes from an adult man with Graves' disease, either hyperthyroidism or ophthalmopathy (not recorded which). CDR3s include the opening cysteine and the closing phenylalanine or tryptophan. Each record gives: V gene, clone size, J gene, D gene, CDR3 DNA, CDR3 protein. The D gene is left open where the match is weak. Clone size is stated in some rows and not others, as once, few, many or a class when expanded.

TRBV19,once,TRBJ1-5,NA,TGTGCCAGTAGTATCATTTCAGGGGATCAGCCCCAGCATTTT,CASSIISGDQPQHF
TRBV7-2,NA,TRBJ1-5,NA,TGTGCCAGCAGTAACAGTGGGAATGGGCCCCAGCATTTT,CASSNSGNGPQHF
TRBV7-9,few,TRBJ1-5,NA,TGTGCCAGCAGCTTAGAGGGAATTAGCAATCAGCCCCAGCATTTT,CASSLEGISNQPQHF
TRBV10-3,NA,TRBJ1-4,NA,TGTGCCAGCATAAAGGATCCGCAGGGTGGTGAAAAACTGTTTTTT,CASIKDPQGGEKLFF
TRBV3-1,NA,TRBJ1-3,NA,TGTGCCAGCAGCCAAGGTTGGGGGCTTTCTGGAAACACCATATATTTT,CASSQGWGLSGNTIYF
TRBV7-2,many,TRBJ2-7,NA,TGTGCCAGCAGCTTAGTGGAAGGAGAACCCTACGAGCAGTACTTC,CASSLVEGEPYEQYF
TRBV19,NA,TRBJ1-1,TRBD1,TGTGCCAGTTACCCGACAGGGGCGATCAACACTGAAGCTTTCTTT,CASYPTGAINTEAFF
TRBV10-2,few,TRBJ1-2,NA,TGTGCCAGCAGTGAAGTTCCGGACGGAGCTTATGGCTACACCTTC,CASSEVPDGAYGYTF
TRBV5-1,NA,TRBJ1-2,NA,TGCGCCAGCAAAGGGTCTGGCTACACCTTC,CASKGSGYTF
TRBV7-8,many,TRBJ1-6,NA,TGCGCCAGCAGCTTGACCGGTCGTAATTCACCCCTCCACTTT,CASSLTGRNSPLHF
TRBV12-3/TRBV12-4,many,TRBJ2-5,NA,TGTGCCAGCAGTCGGCGACAGTTGGGAGAGACCCAGTACTTC,CASSRRQLGETQYF
TRBV25-1,NA,TRBJ1-1,NA,TGTGCCAGCGTCGGACAGTTGGTAGGGGACACTGAAGCTTTCTTT,CASVGQLVGDTEAFF
TRBV20-1,NA,TRBJ1-2,NA,TGCAGTGCCCCCGGTAATGGCTACACCTTC,CSAPGNGYTF
TRBV2,NA,TRBJ2-7,NA,TGTGCCAGCAGTTTAAGGGGGGACCTCTACGAGCAGTACTTC,CASSLRGDLYEQYF
TRBV9,NA,TRBJ1-4,NA,TGTGCCAGCAGCGGGACCGCCGCAACTAATGAAAAACTGTTTTTT,CASSGTAATNEKLFF
TRBV20-1,NA,TRBJ2-7,TRBD1,TGCAGTGCCCAGAGGGTTGGGGGACAGAGCTCCTACGAGCAGTACTTC,CSAQRVGGQSSYEQYF
TRBV2,NA,TRBJ1-6,NA,TGTGCCAGCATTTCGATCGGGGCCCAGCTCCACTTT,CASISIGAQLHF
TRBV12-3/TRBV12-4,NA,TRBJ1-6,NA,TGTGCCAGCAGCCCTAGGGGGTGGGGTGATTCACCCCTCCACTTT,CASSPRGWGDSPLHF
TRBV7-3,NA,TRBJ1-6,TRBD1,TGTGCCAGCGAGGGGACAGGGGGGTATAATTCACCCCTCCACTTT,CASEGTGGYNSPLHF
TRBV12-3/TRBV12-4,NA,TRBJ2-5,TRBD1,TGTGCCAGCAGCTGGTTACAGGGGATTGGCGATCAGCCCCAGTACTTC,CASSWLQGIGDQPQYF
TRBV15,many,TRBJ1-2,NA,TGTGCCACCAGCAGAGACAGTATTAACTATGGCTACACCTTC,CATSRDSINYGYTF
TRBV29-1,NA,TRBJ1-2,NA,TGCAGCTTAGTACCAGGGCTGCTAACCTTC,CSLVPGLLTF
TRBV6-5,NA,TRBJ1-4,TRBD1,TGTGCCATCAGTTACTTGACAGGGGGCGAGGAACTGTTTTTT,CAISYLTGGEELFF
TRBV27,NA,TRBJ1-5,TRBD1,TGTGCCAGCAGTTCCTGGACAGGGGGCTCTCAATCGCCCCAGCATTTT,CASSSWTGGSQSPQHF
TRBV29-1,NA,TRBJ1-1,NA,TGCAGCGTTCGGGGGATCGAAGGGAAGGCGAGGCAGGGGTTCTCTTCTGGCACTGAAGCTTTCTTT,CSVRGIEGKARQGFSSGTEAFF
TRBV7-9,NA,TRBJ1-1,NA,TGTGCCAGCAGCTTGGTAGCGGCTCCGAACACTGAAGCTTTCTTT,CASSLVAAPNTEAFF
TRBV2,once,TRBJ2-7,TRBD2,TGTGCCAGCAGCCAAGAGGCTAGCGGGGTCTCCTACGAGCAGTACTTC,CASSQEASGVSYEQYF
TRBV6-5,NA,TRBJ1-6,TRBD1,TGTGCCAGCAGTCCTGACAGGGCGAATTCACCCCTCCACTTT,CASSPDRANSPLHF
TRBV9,few,TRBJ1-1,NA,TGTGCCAGCAGCGATAGGAAGGAGGGCGGAATGAGGACTGAAGCTTTCTTT,CASSDRKEGGMRTEAFF
TRBV7-8,many,TRBJ1-6,NA,TGTGCCAGCAGCTTCCGGGACAATTCACCCCTCCACTTT,CASSFRDNSPLHF
TRBV25-1,NA,TRBJ1-6,TRBD1,TGTGCCAGCAGGGGACAGAATACTAATTCACCCCTCCACTTT,CASRGQNTNSPLHF
TRBV25-1,few,TRBJ1-5,TRBD1,TGTGCCAGCAGTGCGGCAGGGGGGGTAGGCAATCAGCCCCAGCATTTT,CASSAAGGVGNQPQHF
TRBV7-9,NA,TRBJ1-2,NA,TGTGCCAGCAGCATCCACGGCGCTAACTATGGCTACACCTTC,CASSIHGANYGYTF
TRBV7-6,few,TRBJ1-2,NA,TGTGCCAGCAGCCAAGAGCCCCCAAATGGCTACACCTTC,CASSQEPPNGYTF
TRBV6-6,few,TRBJ1-5,NA,TGTGCCAGCAGACCTACAGGAGAAAATCAGCCCCAGCATTTT,CASRPTGENQPQHF
TRBV7-9,NA,TRBJ1-6,NA,TGTGCCAGCAGCGAACTGGGACAAGGGAGCTCCTATAATTCACCCCTCCACTTT,CASSELGQGSSYNSPLHF
TRBV14,few,TRBJ1-4,NA,TGTGCCAGCAGCCAAGATGGGGAACAGACCTTTGAAAAACTGTTTTTT,CASSQDGEQTFEKLFF
TRBV20-1,NA,TRBJ1-3,NA,TGCAGTGCTAGAGATCTCAGGGCTGGAAACACCATATATTTT,CSARDLRAGNTIYF
TRBV5-5,NA,TRBJ1-5,TRBD1,TGTGCCAGCAGCCTATGGACAGGGATAAATCAGCCCCAGCATTTT,CASSLWTGINQPQHF
TRBV7-9,many,TRBJ1-2,TRBD1,TGTGCCAGCAGCCCACCGACAGGGGCGAACCTTAACTATGGCTACACCTTC,CASSPPTGANLNYGYTF
TRBV7-9,few,TRBJ2-7,TRBD2,TGTGCCAGCAGCCAAGATCAGGAGGCTAGCGGGAACCCGACGGGGGAGCAGTACTTC,CASSQDQEASGNPTGEQYF
TRBV25-1,NA,TRBJ2-5,TRBD1,TGCGCCAGCAGCTCAGGACAGGGGGGGTCGGAGACCCAGTACTTC,CASSSGQGGSETQYF
TRBV7-8,many,TRBJ1-1,TRBD1,TGTGCCAGCAGCCAGGGGGCTGCCGGGGAAGCTTTCTTT,CASSQGAAGEAFF
TRBV5-8,few,TRBJ1-2,NA,TGTGCCAGCAGCTCCGTCCGGGGCCAGGATGACTATGGCTACACCTTC,CASSSVRGQDDYGYTF
TRBV28,NA,TRBJ1-1,TRBD1,TGTGCCAGCTGGGAGACAGGGCCTAATGAAGCTTTCTTT,CASWETGPNEAFF
TRBV24-1,NA,TRBJ2-3,NA,TGTGCCACCAGTGATTGGCCCATCGGCACAGATACGCAGTATTTT,CATSDWPIGTDTQYF
TRBV25-1,NA,TRBJ2-7,TRBD2,TGTGCCAGCAGCCAAGACGCAGCGGGGGGCCCGAGCTCCTACGAGCAGTACTTC,CASSQDAAGGPSSYEQYF
TRBV19,many,TRBJ1-1,TRBD1,TGTGCCAGTAGTAGACAGGGCTATGCTGAAGCTTTCTTT,CASSRQGYAEAFF